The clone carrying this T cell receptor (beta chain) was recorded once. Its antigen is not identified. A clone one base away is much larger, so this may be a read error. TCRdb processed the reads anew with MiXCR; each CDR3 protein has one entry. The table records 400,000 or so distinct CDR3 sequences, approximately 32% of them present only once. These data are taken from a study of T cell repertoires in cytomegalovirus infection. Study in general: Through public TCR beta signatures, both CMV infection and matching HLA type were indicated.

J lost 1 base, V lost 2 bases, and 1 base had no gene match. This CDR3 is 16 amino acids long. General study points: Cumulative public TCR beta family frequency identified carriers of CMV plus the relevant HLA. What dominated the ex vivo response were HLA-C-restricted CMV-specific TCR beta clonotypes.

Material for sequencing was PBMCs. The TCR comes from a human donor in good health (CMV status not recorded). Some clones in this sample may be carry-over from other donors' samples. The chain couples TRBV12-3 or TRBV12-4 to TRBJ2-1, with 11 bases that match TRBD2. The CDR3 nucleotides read TGTGCCAGCAGTTTACGACTAGCGGGGTCCTACAATGAGCAGTTCTTC. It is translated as CASSLRLAGSYNEQFF.